This T cell receptor (beta chain) was sequenced during a study of T cell repertoires in cytomegalovirus infection. At the level of the study: An indication of both CMV infection and matching HLA type came from public TCR beta signatures.

TCRdb independently ran MiXCR on the reads; one entry per CDR3 protein. The sample consists of approximately 490,000 distinct CDR3 sequences, 10% to 12% of them appearing once. Trimming took off 0 bases at V and 4 bases at J, with 13 bases between the two ends. The germline V gene encodes CDR1 SGHNT and CDR2 YYREEE (reference sequence). The CDR3 has 15 amino acids. About this clonotype itself: Its antigen remains unknown.

General study findings and limits: Summed frequency of shared TCR beta families picked out CMV carriers who also had the relevant HLA. Within the response measured ex vivo, HLA-C-restricted CMV-specific TCR beta clonotypes were dominant.

The chain has TRBV5-4 and TRBJ1-2, with D possibly TRBD1 on 6 matching bases. Sequencing was performed on PBMCs. This receptor was identified in a human donor in good health (CMV status not recorded). Some clones in this sample may be carry-over from other donors' samples. The CDR3 bases are TGTGCCAGCAGCTTGGAGGACAGCTTATTCTATGGCTACACCTTC. Translation: CASSLEDSLFYGYTF.